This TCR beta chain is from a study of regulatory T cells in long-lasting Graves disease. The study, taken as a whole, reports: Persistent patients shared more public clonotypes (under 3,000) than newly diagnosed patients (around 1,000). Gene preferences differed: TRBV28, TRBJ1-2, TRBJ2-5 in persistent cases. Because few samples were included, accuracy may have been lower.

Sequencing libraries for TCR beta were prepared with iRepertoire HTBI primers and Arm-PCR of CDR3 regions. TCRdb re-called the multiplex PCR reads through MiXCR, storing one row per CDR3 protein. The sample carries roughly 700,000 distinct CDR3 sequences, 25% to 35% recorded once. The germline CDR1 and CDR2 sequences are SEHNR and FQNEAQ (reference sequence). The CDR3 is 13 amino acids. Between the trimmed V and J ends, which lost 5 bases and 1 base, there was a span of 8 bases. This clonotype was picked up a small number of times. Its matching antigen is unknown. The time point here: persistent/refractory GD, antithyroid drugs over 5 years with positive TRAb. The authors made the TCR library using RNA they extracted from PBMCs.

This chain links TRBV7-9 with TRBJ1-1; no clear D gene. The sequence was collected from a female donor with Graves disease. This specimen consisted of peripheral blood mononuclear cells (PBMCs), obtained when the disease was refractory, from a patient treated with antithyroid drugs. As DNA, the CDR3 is TGTGCCAGCAGCCCCTATCCGAACACTGAAGCTTTCTTT. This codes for CASSPYPNTEAFF.